This T cell receptor (beta chain) was obtained from a study of Graves' ophthalmopathy and Graves' hyperthyroidism. This CDR3 comprises 15 residues. The germline V gene encodes CDR1 KGHDR and CDR2 SFDVKD. Trimming cost V 5 bases and J 5 bases; bases outside gene matches: 8. A diagnosis was made from clinical symptoms together with serum thyroxine, TRAb, thyroid ultrasound and orbital computed tomography. Scientists amplified the TCR beta CDR3 regions from RNA transcripts. HTBI primers were used in a first-round RT-PCR, which preceded a second-round multiplex PCR. Using its own MiXCR run on the multiplex PCR reads, TCRdb lists one record per CDR3 protein. The table shows about 500,000 distinct CDR3 sequences, with approximately 14% occurring only once. The study's findings and limits: Most clonotypes expanded in thyroid above 0.001 frequency were present in blood too.

This clonotype was observed at least ten times. The antigen is undetermined. The chain is built from TRBV24-1 and TRBJ1-1, with TRBD1 identical over 9 bases. Sequenced input: blood. This TCR derives from a woman in her 30s with Graves' ophthalmopathy. As DNA, the CDR3 is TGTGCCACCAGTGCCGAGGACAGGGGAGAAACTGAAGCTTTCTTT. As protein: CATSAEDRGETEAFF.